This entry lists 2 T cell receptor beta chains sequenced from one sample in a study of control samples from healthy donors and cancer patients. Assay used: immunoSEQ multiplex PCR; TCRdb lists only in-frame clones, some missing. Found here are approximately 150,000 clones, around 90% of them singletons; the top ten hold approximately 3.2%. Sequencing input: blood. The source of these receptors is a man aged 25 to 40 in good health.

The chain combines TRBV5-4 with TRBJ2-3; maybe TRBD2 (7 bases). The CDR3 has 16 residues. The V and J ends lost 1 base and 4 bases respectively, with 16 bases between them. Germline CDR1 is SGHNT and CDR2 is YYREEE (reference sequence). CDR3 region: CASSLPYGGQADTQYF. CDR3 DNA: TGTGCCAGCAGCTTGCCATACGGGGGGCAGGCAGATACGCAGTATTTT.

J is TRBJ2-5 and V is TRBV15; 8 bases map to TRBD2. V dropped 11 bases and J dropped 1; count of bases not matched to a gene: 9. The CDR3 is 14 amino acids. Germline CDR1 is LNHNV and CDR2 is YYDKDF (reference sequence). The DNA for the CDR3 is TGTGCCGCTTTTGGGCTAGCGGGCCAAGAGACCCAGTACTTC. Translated, it gives CAAFGLAGQETQYF.